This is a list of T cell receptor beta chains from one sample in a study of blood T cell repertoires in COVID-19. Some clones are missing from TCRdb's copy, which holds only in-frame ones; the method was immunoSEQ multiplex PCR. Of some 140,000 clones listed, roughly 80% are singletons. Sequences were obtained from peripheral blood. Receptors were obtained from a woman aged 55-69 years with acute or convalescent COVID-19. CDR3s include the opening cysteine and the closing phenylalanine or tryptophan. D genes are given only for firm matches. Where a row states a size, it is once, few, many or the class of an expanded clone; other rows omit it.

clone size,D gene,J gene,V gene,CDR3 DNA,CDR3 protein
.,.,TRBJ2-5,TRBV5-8,TGTGCCAGCAGCTTGAACGGGGGTTTGGAGACCCAGTACTTC,CASSLNGGLETQYF
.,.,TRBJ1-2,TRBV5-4,TGTGCCAGCAGCTTGGTGCAGGGCGCTTGGGGAGGCTACACCTTC,CASSLVQGAWGGYTF
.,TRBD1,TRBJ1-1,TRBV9,TGTGCCAGCAGCTCATGGACAGGCGCCAACACTGAAGCTTTCTTT,CASSSWTGANTEAFF
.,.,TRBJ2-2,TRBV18,TGTGCCAGCTCACTGACAGGCGGATCGAACACCGGGGAGCTGTTTTTT,CASSLTGGSNTGELFF
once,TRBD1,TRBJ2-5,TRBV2,TGTGCCAGCAGAATACAGGGGGCAGTCCAAGAGACCCAGTACTTC,CASRIQGAVQETQYF
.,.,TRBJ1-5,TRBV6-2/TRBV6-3,TGTGCCAGCAGTTACTCGGCAGGGGATCAGCCCCAGCATTTT,CASSYSAGDQPQHF
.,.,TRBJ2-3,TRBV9,TGTGCCAGCAGCGGCCTCCGGGGCACAGATACGCAGTATTTT,CASSGLRGTDTQYF
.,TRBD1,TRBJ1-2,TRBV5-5,TGTGCCAGCAGCAATGGGGCCGGGACAGACTATGGCTACACCTTC,CASSNGAGTDYGYTF
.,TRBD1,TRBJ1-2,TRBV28,TGTGCCAGCAGTTTCCCGGACAGGGCATATGGCTACACCTTC,CASSFPDRAYGYTF
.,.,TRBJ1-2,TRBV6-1,TGTGCCAGCAGTGAAACAACTAACTATGGCTACACCTTC,CASSETTNYGYTF
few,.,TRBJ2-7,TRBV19,TGTGCCAGTAGTATAGATGGAAGGGGGAACGAGCAGTACTTC,CASSIDGRGNEQYF
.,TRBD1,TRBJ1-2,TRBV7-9,TGTGCCAGCAGCTTAAGCCAGGGGGCATATGGCTACACCTTC,CASSLSQGAYGYTF
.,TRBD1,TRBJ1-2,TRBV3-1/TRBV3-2,TGTGCCAGCAGCCCGACAGGGAATGGCTACACCTTC,CASSPTGNGYTF
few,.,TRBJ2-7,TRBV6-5,TGTGCCAGCATTTCAGGAGGCGCGGTTTACGAGCAGTACTTC,CASISGGAVYEQYF
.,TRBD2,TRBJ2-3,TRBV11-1,TGTGCCAGCAGCTTATTGGGGAGGGGTGATACGCAGTATTTT,CASSLLGRGDTQYF
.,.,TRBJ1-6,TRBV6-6,TGTGCCAGCAGTTACTCACTTGAGAGCTATAATTCACCCCTCCACTTT,CASSYSLESYNSPLHF
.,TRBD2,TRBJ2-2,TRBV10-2,TGCGCCAGCATAAATAGCGGGGGGGTTGCCGGGGAGCTGTTTTTT,CASINSGGVAGELFF
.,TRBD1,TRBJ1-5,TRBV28,TGTGCCAGCAGCCCTGTATCGGGACAGGGGGTTCGGGGCAATCAGCCCCAGCATTTT,CASSPVSGQGVRGNQPQHF
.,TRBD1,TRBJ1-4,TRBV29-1,TGCAGCGCTCACAGGGGTGAAAAACTGTTTTTT,CSAHRGEKLFF
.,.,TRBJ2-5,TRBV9,TGTGCCAGCAGCGCCAACATGGGGGGTCTCCAAGAGACCCAGTACTTC,CASSANMGGLQETQYF
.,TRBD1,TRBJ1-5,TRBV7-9,TGTGCCAGCAGCTTAGGACAGGGGGCGTTTGCTCAGCCCCAGCATTTT,CASSLGQGAFAQPQHF
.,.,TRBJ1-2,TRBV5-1,TGCGCCAGCAGCTTGGCCTACTCCCTTAACTATGGCTACACCTTC,CASSLAYSLNYGYTF
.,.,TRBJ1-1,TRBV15,TGTGCCACCAGCAAGGGGGGGTACACTGAAGCTTTCTTT,CATSKGGYTEAFF
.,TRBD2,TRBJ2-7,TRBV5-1,TGCGCCAGCAGCTTGACTAGCGGGGGCTACGAGCAGTACTTC,CASSLTSGGYEQYF
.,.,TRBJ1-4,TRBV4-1,TGCGCCAGCAGCCAAGGCAGATTAACTAATGAAAAACTGTTTTTT,CASSQGRLTNEKLFF
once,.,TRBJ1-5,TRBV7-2,TGTGCCAGCAGCGGTCACGGCGGGGTTGGCAATCAGCCCCAGCATTTT,CASSGHGGVGNQPQHF
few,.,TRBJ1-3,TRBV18,TGTGCCAGCTCACCAACCGCGTTCTCTGGAAACACCATATATTTT,CASSPTAFSGNTIYF
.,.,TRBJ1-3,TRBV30,TGTGCCTGGAGTGTATTGACGGGCTCTGGAAACACCATATATTTT,CAWSVLTGSGNTIYF
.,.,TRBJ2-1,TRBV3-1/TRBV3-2,TGTGCCAGCAGCCAAGATACCGTTAGGGGCGATGAGCAGTTCTTC,CASSQDTVRGDEQFF
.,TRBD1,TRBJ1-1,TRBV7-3,TGTGCCAGCAGCTTACATTGGACAGGGAACACTGAAGCTTTCTTT,CASSLHWTGNTEAFF
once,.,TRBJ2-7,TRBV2,TGTGCCAGCAGTGAAGCCATTTTGGGCATCAGGTCTGCCTACGAGCAGTACTTC,CASSEAILGIRSAYEQYF
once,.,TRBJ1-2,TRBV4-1,TGCGCCAGCAGCCAAGACCTACAGGGACGGGGCTACACCTTC,CASSQDLQGRGYTF
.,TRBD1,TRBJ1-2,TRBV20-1,TGCAGTGTTCGGACAGGGGTCGGCTACACCTTC,CSVRTGVGYTF
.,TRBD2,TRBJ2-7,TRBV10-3,TGTGCCATCAGTGAGGGACTAGCTTACTACGAGCAGTACTTC,CAISEGLAYYEQYF
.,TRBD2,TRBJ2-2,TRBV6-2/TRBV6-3,TGTGCCAGCAGTACGGGACTAGCGGGGATAAACACCGGGGAGCTGTTTTTT,CASSTGLAGINTGELFF
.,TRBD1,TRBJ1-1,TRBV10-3,TGTGCCATCAGTGATCAGGGGGCTGCGAACACTGAAGCTTTCTTT,CAISDQGAANTEAFF
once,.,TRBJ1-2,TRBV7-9,TGTGCCAGCAGCTTAGCGACCGGGGGGAACTATGGCTACACCTTC,CASSLATGGNYGYTF
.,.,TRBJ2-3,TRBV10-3,TGTGCCATCAGGGGGCAGACAGCCAGCACAGATACGCAGTATTTT,CAIRGQTASTDTQYF
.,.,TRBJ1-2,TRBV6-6,TGTGCCAGCAGCCTAAACAGGGTTTGGGATGGCTACACCTTC,CASSLNRVWDGYTF
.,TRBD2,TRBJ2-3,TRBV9,TGTGCCAGCAGCTTAAGCGGGGGGGGAATGACAGATACGCAGTATTTT,CASSLSGGGMTDTQYF
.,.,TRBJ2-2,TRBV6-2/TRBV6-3,TGTGCCAGCAGCTACTCTCATTCAGGGGCCGGGGAGCTGTTTTTT,CASSYSHSGAGELFF